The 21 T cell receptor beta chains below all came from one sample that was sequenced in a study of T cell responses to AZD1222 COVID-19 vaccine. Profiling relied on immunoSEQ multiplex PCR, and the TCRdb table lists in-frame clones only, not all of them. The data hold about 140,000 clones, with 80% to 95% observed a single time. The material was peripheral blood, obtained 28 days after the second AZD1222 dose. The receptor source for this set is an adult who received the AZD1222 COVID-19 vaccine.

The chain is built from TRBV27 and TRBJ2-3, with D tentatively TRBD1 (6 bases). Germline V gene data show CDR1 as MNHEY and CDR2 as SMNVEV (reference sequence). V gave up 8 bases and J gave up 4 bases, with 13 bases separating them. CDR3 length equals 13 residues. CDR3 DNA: TGTGCCAGCGGCACCGCAGGGGCAGATACGCAGTATTTT. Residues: CASGTAGADTQYF.

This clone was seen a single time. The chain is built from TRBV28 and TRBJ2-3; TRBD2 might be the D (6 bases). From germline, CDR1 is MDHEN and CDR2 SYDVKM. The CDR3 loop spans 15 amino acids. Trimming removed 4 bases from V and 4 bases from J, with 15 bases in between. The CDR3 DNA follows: TGTGCCAGCAGTTCTACGGGGGAGGCAGCAGATACGCAGTATTTT. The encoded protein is CASSSTGEAADTQYF.

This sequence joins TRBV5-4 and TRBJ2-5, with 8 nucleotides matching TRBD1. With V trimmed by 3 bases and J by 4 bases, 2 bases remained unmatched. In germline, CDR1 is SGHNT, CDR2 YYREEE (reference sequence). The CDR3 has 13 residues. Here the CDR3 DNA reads TGTGCCAGCAGCTCGGACAGGGCAGAGACCCAGTACTTC. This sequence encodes CASSSDRAETQYF.

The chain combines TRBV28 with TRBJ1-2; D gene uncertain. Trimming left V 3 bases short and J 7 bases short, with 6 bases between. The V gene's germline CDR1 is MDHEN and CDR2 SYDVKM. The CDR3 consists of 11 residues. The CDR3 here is CASSFGVGYTF. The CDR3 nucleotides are TGTGCCAGCAGTTTTGGTGTTGGCTACACCTTC.

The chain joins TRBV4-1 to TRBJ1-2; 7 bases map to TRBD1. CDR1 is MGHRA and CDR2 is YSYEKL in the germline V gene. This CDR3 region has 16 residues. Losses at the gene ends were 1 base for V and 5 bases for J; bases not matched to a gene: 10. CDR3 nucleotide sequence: TGCGCCAGCAGCCAAGGAACGGGACAGACTTCATATGGCTACACCTTC. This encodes CASSQGTGQTSYGYTF.

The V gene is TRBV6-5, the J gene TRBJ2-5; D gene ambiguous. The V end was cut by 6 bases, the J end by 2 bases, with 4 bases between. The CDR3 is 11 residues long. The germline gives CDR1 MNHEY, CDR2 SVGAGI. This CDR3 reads CASSKQETQYF. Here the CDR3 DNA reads TGTGCCAGCAGCAAACAAGAGACCCAGTACTTC.

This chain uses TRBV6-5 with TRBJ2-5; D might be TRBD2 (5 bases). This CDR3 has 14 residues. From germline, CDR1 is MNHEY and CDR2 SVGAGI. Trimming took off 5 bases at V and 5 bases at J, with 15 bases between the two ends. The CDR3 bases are TGTGCCAGCAGTCCCCGAGGCAGAGGGGAGACCCAGTACTTC. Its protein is CASSPRGRGETQYF.

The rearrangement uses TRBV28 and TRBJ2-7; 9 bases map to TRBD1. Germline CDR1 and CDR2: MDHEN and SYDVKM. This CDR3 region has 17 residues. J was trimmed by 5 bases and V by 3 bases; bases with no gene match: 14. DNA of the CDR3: TGTGCCAGCAGTTTTCGTTTCTATGCGGACAGGGGCAACGAGCAGTACTTC. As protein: CASSFRFYADRGNEQYF.

The CDR3 DNA is TGTGCCACCAGCAGAGATAGACAGGACTATGGCTACACCTTC. It codes for CATSRDRQDYGYTF. This chain uses TRBV15 with TRBJ1-2, with TRBD1 as a possible D gene (6 bases). The CDR3 covers 14 residues. The germline CDR1 and CDR2 sequences are LNHNV and YYDKDF (reference sequence). V lost 0 bases and J lost 3, with 8 bases in between.

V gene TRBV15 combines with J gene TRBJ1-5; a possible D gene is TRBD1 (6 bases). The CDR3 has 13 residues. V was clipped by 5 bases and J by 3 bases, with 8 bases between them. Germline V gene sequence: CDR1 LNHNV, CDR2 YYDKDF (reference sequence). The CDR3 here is CATSRGLNQPQHF. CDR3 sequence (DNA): TGTGCCACCAGCCGGGGGCTCAATCAGCCCCAGCATTTT.

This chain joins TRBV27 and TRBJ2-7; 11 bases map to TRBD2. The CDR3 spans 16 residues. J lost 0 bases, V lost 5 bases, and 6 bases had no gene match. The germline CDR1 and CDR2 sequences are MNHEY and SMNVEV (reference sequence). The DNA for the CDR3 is TGTGCCAGCAGTCGGGCCGGGACTAGCGGCTCCTACGAGCAGTACTTC. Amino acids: CASSRAGTSGSYEQYF.

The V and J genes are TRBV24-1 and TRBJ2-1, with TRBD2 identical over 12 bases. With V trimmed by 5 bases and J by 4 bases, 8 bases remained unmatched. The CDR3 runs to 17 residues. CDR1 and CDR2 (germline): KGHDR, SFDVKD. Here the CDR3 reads CATSVGFGLAGYNEQFF. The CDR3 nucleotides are TGTGCCACCAGTGTCGGATTCGGACTAGCGGGGTACAATGAGCAGTTCTTC.

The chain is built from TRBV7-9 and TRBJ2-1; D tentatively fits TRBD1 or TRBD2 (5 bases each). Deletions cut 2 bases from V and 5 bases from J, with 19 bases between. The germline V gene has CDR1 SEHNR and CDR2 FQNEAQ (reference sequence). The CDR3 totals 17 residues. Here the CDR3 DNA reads TGTGCCAGCAGCTTACCCCAATTTGAGGGGCCCGACAATGAGCAGTTCTTC. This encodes CASSLPQFEGPDNEQFF.

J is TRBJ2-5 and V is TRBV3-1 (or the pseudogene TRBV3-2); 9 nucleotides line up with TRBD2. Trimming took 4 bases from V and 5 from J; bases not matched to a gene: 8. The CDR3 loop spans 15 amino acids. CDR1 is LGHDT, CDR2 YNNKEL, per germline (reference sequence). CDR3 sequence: CASSPGREGPETQYF. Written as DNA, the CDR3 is TGTGCCAGCAGCCCCGGGCGGGAGGGCCCGGAGACCCAGTACTTC.

CDR3 nucleotides: TGTGCCAGCAGTACCCAAGGGGCAACTAATGAAAAACTGTTTTTT. Translated, it gives CASSTQGATNEKLFF. The chain recombines TRBV28 with TRBJ1-4, with D perhaps matching TRBD1 (5 bases). This CDR3 is 15 amino acids long. The germline CDR1 and CDR2 sequences are MDHEN and SYDVKM. V lost 5 bases and J lost 0, with 10 bases in between.

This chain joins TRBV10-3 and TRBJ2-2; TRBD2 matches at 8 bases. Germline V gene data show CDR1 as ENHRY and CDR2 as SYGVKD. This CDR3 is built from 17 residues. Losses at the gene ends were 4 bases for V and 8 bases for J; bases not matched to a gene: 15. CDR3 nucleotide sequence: TGTGCCATCAGTGTCATGCGAGCGGGAGTTGCTTCAGGGGAGCTGTTTTTT. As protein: CAISVMRAGVASGELFF.

CDR3 protein: CASNTGVLVSNQPQHF. The CDR3, as DNA: TGTGCCAGCAATACGGGAGTTTTGGTGAGCAATCAGCCCCAGCATTTT. This chain joins TRBV28 and TRBJ1-5; D gene unclear. CDR3 length equals 16 residues. In germline, CDR1 is MDHEN, CDR2 SYDVKM. V lost 7 bases and J lost 1, with 17 bases in between. Using reference TRBV28 and TRBJ1-5 for the parts outside the CDR3, the full variable domain is DVKVTQSSRYLVKRTGEKVFLECVQDMDHENMFWYRQDPGLGLRLIYFSYDVKMKEKGDIPEGYSVSREKKERFSLILESASTNQTSMYLCASNTGVLVSNQPQHFGDGTRLSIL.

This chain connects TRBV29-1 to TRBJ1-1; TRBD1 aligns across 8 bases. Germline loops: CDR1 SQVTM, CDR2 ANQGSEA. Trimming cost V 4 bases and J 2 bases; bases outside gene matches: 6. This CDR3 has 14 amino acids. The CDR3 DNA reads TGCAGCGTTGGTGACAGGGGAGGAAACACTGAAGCTTTCTTT. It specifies CSVGDRGGNTEAFF.

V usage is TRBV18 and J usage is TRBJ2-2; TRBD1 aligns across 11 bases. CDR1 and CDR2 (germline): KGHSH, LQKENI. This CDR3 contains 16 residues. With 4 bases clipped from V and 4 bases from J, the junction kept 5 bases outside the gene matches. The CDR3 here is CASSRRTGGGTGELFF. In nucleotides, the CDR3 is TGTGCCAGCTCACGCCGGACAGGGGGCGGCACCGGGGAGCTGTTTTTT.

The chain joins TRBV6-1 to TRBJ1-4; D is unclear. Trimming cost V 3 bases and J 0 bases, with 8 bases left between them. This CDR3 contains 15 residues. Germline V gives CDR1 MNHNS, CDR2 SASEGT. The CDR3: CASSDPVATNEKLFF. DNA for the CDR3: TGTGCCAGCAGTGACCCAGTGGCAACTAATGAAAAACTGTTTTTT.

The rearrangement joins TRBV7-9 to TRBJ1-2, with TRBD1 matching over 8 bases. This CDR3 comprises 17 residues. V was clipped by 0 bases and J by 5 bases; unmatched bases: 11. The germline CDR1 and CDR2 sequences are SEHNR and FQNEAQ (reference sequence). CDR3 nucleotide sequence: TGTGCCAGCAGCTTAGCCCGACAGGGGCTCCGGACTTATGGCTACACCTTC. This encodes CASSLARQGLRTYGYTF.